This T cell receptor (beta chain) was recorded in a study of CD4 T cells in relation to SARS-CoV-2 and coronaviruses. The overall study: Convalescent patients were fewer than ten males and a handful of females; two were Hispanic. Shared crossreactive spike epitopes were mapped to their HLA restriction. Study-level results: Monoreactive clones expanded significantly more to SARS-CoV-2 than crossreactive clones did. In around 67% of donors, memory CD4+ clonotypes crossrecognized SARS-CoV-2 and at least one common cold coronavirus spike.

Of note for this clone: What it binds is unknown.

TCRdb keeps only in-frame clones here, not all; method: immunoSEQ multiplex PCR. The data contain about 56,000 clones, just over 90% of them seen just once; the ten biggest clones take up 0.3% to 0.5%. Between the trimmed V and J ends, which lost 6 bases and 5 bases, there was a span of 16 bases. Germline V gene sequence: CDR1 SNHLY, CDR2 FYNNEI. The CDR3 is made up of 14 amino acids. This chain connects TRBV2 to TRBJ1-2, with D perhaps matching TRBD1 (5 bases). Material for sequencing was naive CD4+ T cells from PBMCs. The subset is: naive CD4+ T cells isolated by negative enrichment. The clonotype was recovered from an adult with COVID-19. The CDR3 nucleotides are TGTGCCAGCAGCTTTCAGGGTGCTGGGTATGGCTACACCTTC. The encoded protein is CASSFQGAGYGYTF.